This entry features one TCR beta chain sequence. This table comes from immunoSEQ multiplex PCR, and its TCRdb copy is limited to in-frame clones, with some not included. The sample includes tens of thousands of clones, just over 70% of them seen just once. The record originates from a study of blood T cell repertoires in COVID-19. Study-wide context: Collection of acute and convalescent COVID-19 samples took place in the United States, Italy and Spain.

Sequenced: PBMCs or T cells enriched from blood (not recorded which). The receptor was derived from a woman aged 60-75 years who had been exposed to COVID-19.

In nucleotides, the CDR3 is TGCGCCAGCAGCCCCCGGACTAGCGGGGGGCCAACAGATACGCAGTATTTT. Encoded protein: CASSPRTSGGPTDTQYF. The chain couples TRBV4-1 to TRBJ2-3; 14 nucleotides match TRBD2. Looked up from germline, CDR1 is MGHRA and CDR2 is YSYEKL. The length of the CDR3 is 17 residues. After removal of 4 bases from V and 3 bases from J, the junction contained 6 bases not matched to a gene.